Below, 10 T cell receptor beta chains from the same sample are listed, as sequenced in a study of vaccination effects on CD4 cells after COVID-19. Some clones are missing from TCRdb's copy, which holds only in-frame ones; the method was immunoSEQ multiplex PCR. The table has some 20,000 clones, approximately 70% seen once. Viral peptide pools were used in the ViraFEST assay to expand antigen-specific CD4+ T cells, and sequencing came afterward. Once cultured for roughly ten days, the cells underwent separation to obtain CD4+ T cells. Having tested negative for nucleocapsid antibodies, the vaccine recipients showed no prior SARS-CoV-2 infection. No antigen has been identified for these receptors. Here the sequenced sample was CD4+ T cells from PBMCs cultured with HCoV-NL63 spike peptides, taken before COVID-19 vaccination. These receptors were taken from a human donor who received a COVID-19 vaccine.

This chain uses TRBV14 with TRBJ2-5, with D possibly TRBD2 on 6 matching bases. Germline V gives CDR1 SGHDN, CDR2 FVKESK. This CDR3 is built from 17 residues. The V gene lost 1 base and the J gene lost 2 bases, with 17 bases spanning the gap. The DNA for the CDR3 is TGTGCCAGCAGCCAAGGGAGCGCGTGGGGGGTACAAGAGACCCAGTACTTC. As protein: CASSQGSAWGVQETQYF.

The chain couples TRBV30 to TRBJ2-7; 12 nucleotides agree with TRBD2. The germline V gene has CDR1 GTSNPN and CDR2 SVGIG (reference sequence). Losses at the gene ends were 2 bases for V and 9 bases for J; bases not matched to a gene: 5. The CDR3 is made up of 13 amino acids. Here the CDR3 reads CAWSLAGGNWQYF. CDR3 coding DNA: TGTGCCTGGAGTCTAGCGGGGGGGAACTGGCAGTACTTC. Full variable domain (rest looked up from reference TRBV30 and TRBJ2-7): SQTIHQWPATLVQPVGSPLSLECTVEGTSNPNLYWYRQAAGRGLQLLFYSVGIGQISSEVPQNLSASRPQDRQFILSSKKLLLSDSGFYLCAWSLAGGNWQYFGPGTRLTVT.

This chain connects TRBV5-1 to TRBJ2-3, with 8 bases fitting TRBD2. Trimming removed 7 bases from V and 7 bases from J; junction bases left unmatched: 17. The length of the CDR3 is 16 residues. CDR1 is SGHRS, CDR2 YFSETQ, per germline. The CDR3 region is CASQDRAGGGSNTQYF. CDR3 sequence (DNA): TGCGCCAGCCAAGATCGGGCGGGGGGCGGGTCTAATACGCAGTATTTT.

The CDR3 region is CASSLASGGSTDTQYF. DNA of the CDR3: TGTGCCAGCAGCCTGGCTAGCGGGGGGAGCACAGATACGCAGTATTTT. The chain recombines TRBV5-8 with TRBJ2-3; 11 bases are shared with TRBD2. V trimming: 4 bases; J trimming: 0 bases; junction bases outside the gene matches: 4. The CDR3 sequence is 16 residues long. Germline-derived CDR1 and CDR2 are SGHTS and YDEGEE.

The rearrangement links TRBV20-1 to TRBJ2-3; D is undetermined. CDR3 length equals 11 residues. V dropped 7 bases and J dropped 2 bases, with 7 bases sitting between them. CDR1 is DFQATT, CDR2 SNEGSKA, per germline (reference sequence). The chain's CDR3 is CSGVHTDTQYF. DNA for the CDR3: TGCAGTGGGGTCCACACAGATACGCAGTATTTT.

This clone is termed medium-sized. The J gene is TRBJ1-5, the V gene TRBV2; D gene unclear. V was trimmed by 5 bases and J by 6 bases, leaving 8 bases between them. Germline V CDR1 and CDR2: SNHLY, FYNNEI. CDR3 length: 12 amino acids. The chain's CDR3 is CASSPPGQPQHF. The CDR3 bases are TGTGCCAGCAGTCCCCCGGGTCAGCCCCAGCATTTT. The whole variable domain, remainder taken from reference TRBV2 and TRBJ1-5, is EPEVTQTPSHQVTQMGQEVILRCVPISNHLYFYWYRQILGQKVEFLVSFYNNEISEKSEIFDDQFSVERPDGSNFTLKIRSTKLEDSAMYFCASSPPGQPQHFGDGTRLSIL.

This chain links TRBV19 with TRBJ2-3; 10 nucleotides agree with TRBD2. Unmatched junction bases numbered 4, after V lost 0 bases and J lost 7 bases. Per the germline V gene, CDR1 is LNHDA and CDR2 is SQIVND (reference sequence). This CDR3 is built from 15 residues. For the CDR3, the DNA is TGTGCCAGTAGTATAGAGAAGCGGGAGGGAAATACGCAGTATTTT. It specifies CASSIEKREGNTQYF. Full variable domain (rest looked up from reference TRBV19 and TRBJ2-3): DGGITQSPKYLFRKEGQNVTLSCEQNLNHDAMYWYRQDPGQGLRLIYYSQIVNDFQKGDIAEGYSVSREKKESFPLTVTSAQKNPTAFYLCASSIEKREGNTQYFGPGTRLTVL.

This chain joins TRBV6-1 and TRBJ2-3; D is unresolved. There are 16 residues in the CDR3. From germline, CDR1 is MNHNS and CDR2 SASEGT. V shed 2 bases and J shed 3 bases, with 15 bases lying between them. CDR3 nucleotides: TGTGCCAGCAGTGAACATGGCGGCAGCTTGACAGATACGCAGTATTTT. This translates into CASSEHGGSLTDTQYF.

The CDR3 sequence is CASSPPGTGGYHEQYF. CDR3 nucleotide sequence: TGTGCCAGCTCACCACCGGGGACAGGGGGCTACCACGAGCAGTACTTC. The V call is TRBV18, the J call TRBJ2-7; 12 positions agree with TRBD1. Germline CDR1 reads KGHSH; CDR2 reads LQKENI. The junction had 5 bases not matched to a gene; V was cut back by 0 bases and J by 5 bases. CDR3 length equals 16 residues.

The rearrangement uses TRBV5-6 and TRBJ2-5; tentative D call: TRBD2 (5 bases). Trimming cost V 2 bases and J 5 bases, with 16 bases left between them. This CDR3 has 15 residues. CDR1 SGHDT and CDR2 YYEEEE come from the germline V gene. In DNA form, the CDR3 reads TGTGCCAGCAGCTTCGCCGGCGGGCTAATCGAGACCCAGTACTTC. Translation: CASSFAGGLIETQYF.